This T cell receptor beta chain was observed in a study of response to subunit inactivated influenza vaccine. This clonotype was recorded once. TCRdb called the RT-PCR reads again in MiXCR, with one record for every CDR3 protein. Of 400,000 to 650,000 distinct CDR3 sequences in the sample, approximately 7.3% were seen once. This CDR3 is 15 amino acids long. Germline V CDR1 and CDR2: DFQATT, SNEGSKA (reference sequence). V was shortened by 6 bases and J by 0 bases, with 16 bases between the two germline ends. Sequenced here: PBMCs from blood, sampled less than 25 months after vaccination. This receptor was identified in a man between 45 and 75 years old who received an inactivated influenza vaccine. The rearrangement joins TRBV20-1 to TRBJ2-3, with D possibly being TRBD2 (5 bases). As DNA, the CDR3 is TGCAGTGCCGCTGGAATACTAGACAGCACAGATACGCAGTATTTT. Protein product: CSAAGILDSTDTQYF.